This entry features one T cell receptor beta chain sequence. Which antigen it targets is not known. The input lacks base qualities; no much larger clone sits a single base away. The sample comes from a study of blood T cell repertoires in COVID-19 (dated by TCRdb to 2020 to 2021). Describing the broader study: Samples covering the acute and convalescent phases of COVID-19 were provided by collaborators in the United States, Italy and Spain. The prospective study material was composed of cDNA or gDNA derived from T cells, B-cell-depleted T cells, or PBMCs. The dataset comprised deeply sampled blood TCRbeta repertoires from subjects exposed to, actively infected with, or recovered from COVID-19. The repertoires were released in a freely available public database meant as a resource for research on the immune response to SARS-CoV-2. Samples came from the ongoing ImmuneRACE study (first 160 participants) plus 1,254 subjects from 6 global collaborators. Nearly every sample came with metadata listing a de-identified subject ID, COVID-19 status, age in years and sex. Where available, HLA class I and class II types were obtained from metadata supplied by the sample provider rather than from assay-based typing.

Taken from cysteine to phenylalanine, the CDR3 has 16 residues. CDR3 DNA is the only sequence kept; it has 48 bases, read in frame from the first base. From V the trimming removes 5 bases and from J it removes 3 bases, while the gene matches leave 8 bases of the junction unaccounted for. CDR1 and CDR2 were assigned from the germline V gene as SGHVS and FQNEAQ. In Seattle, one collaborating source enrolled patients while the infection was active and tracked those patients longitudinally over the course of disease. Collaborating institutions collected whole blood in K2EDTA tubes following their own protocols. For TCRbeta analysis, collaborator samples were shipped as frozen whole blood, as isolated PBMCs, or as DNA extracted from either sample type. TCRbeta CDR3 regions were amplified from genomic DNA by means of the immunoSEQ Assay, a bias-controlled multiplex PCR. In the authors' own workflow: Nucleated cell counts per sample were estimated from amplification of reference gene primers within the assay. To quantify the absolute abundance of each unique TCRbeta CDR3 rearrangement, sequence reads were collapsed and filtered. For each sample, productive Simpson clonality was calculated as the square root of Simpson's diversity index across productive rearrangements. TCRdb's version of the immuneACCESS table is confined to in-frame rearrangements and falls short of the full clone set. An unresolved V gene accounts for under half of the shortfall where checked; the remainder is of unknown origin. V and J calls and clone size follow that table, whereas D and trimming were derived from the DNA. This sample is represented by tens of thousands of clones; about nine tenths of them were singletons. The ten largest account for about 4.8% of the sample.

What the work shows at the level of the full study, not this receptor alone: Clinical and demographic metadata were provided uncurated, with the amount varying by source and participant.

The sample consisted of peripheral blood. This clonotype was sampled from a man in his 60s with COVID-19, enrolled during active disease. Here the chain combines TRBV7-8 and TRBJ2-2; 8 of the junction bases match TRBD2. The CDR3 protein sequence reads: CASSPQRERHTGELFF. The nucleotide sequence is TGTGCCAGCAGCCCCCAGCGGGAGCGACACACCGGGGAGCTGTTTTTT.